This T cell receptor (beta chain) came from a study of blood T cell repertoires in COVID-19. Turning to the study itself: From T cells, B-cell-depleted T cells, or PBMCs came the material, which was cDNA or gDNA.

Only in-frame clones appear in the TCRdb table, and some are missing; sequencing was by immunoSEQ multiplex PCR. This repertoire shows 200,000 to 300,000 clones, 70% to 90% found once; its top ten account for 3%. The sample holds one count of this clone. The CDR3 totals 14 residues. The V segment lost 4 bases and the J segment 3 bases; nucleotides outside the gene matches: 4. CDR1 is SEHNR, CDR2 FQNEAQ, per germline (reference sequence). The sequenced material came from peripheral blood. The chain is built from TRBV7-9 and TRBJ1-1; 8 positions match TRBD1. The clonotype originates from a man younger than 30 with active or convalescent COVID-19. DNA of the CDR3: TGTGCCAGCAGCTGGGGACAGGCGGACACTGAAGCTTTCTTT. Protein sequence: CASSWGQADTEAFF.